These 2 T cell receptor beta chains share one sample of origin, sequenced in a study of CD8+ T cells in alopecia areata. Treatment given: oral pan-JAK inhibitor, 5-10 mg twice daily. Extracted from the samples, RNA was reverse transcribed into cDNA to serve as the sequencing template. Measured with immunoSEQ multiplex PCR; TCRdb has only the in-frame clones, and not every one. The sample includes roughly 170,000 clones, roughly 53% of them seen just once. Material: CD8+ T cells sorted from blood, obtained at week 24, from a patient treated with tofacitinib. The receptors stem from a human donor with alopecia areata.

The chain couples TRBV12-5 to TRBJ1-2; D remains unclear. V lost 6 bases to trimming and J lost 5 bases, with 16 bases between them. The CDR3 is made up of 14 amino acids. Germline V gene data show CDR1 as LGHNT and CDR2 as FRNRAP. Written as DNA, the CDR3 is TGTGCTAGTGGGGTGGCTGGGTGGGTATATGGCTACACCTTC. It is translated as CASGVAGWVYGYTF. Combining the CDR3 with reference TRBV12-5 and TRBJ1-2 gives the whole variable domain DARVTQTPRHKVTEMGQEVTMRCQPILGHNTVFWYRQTMMQGLELLAYFRNRAPLDDSGMPKDRFSAEMPDATLATLKIQPSEPRDSAVYFCASGVAGWVYGYTFGSGTRLTVV.

The chain is built from TRBV19 and TRBJ1-5, with D maybe TRBD1 (5 bases). Trimming removed 11 bases from V and 0 bases from J, with 17 bases in between. Germline CDR1 LNHDA, CDR2 SQIVND (reference sequence). This CDR3 is 15 amino acids long. The CDR3 loop reads CALTRDRHSNQPQHF. CDR3 in DNA: TGTGCCCTTACGCGGGACCGACATAGCAATCAGCCCCAGCATTTT.